This T cell receptor beta chain was sequenced during a study of T cell changes during pregnancy in multiple sclerosis. Clones were read by immunoSEQ multiplex PCR, and TCRdb kept only the in-frame ones, dropping some. The table shows around 66,000 clones, with about nine tenths occurring only once. V was trimmed by 3 bases and J by 4 bases, leaving 6 bases between them. CDR1 is DFQATT and CDR2 is SNEGSKA in the germline V gene (reference sequence). This CDR3 spans 11 amino acids. The sample here was peripheral blood, taken in the third trimester of pregnancy. This clonotype was obtained from a female donor in good health, enrolled as a control in a pregnancy study. The chain employs TRBV20-1 and TRBJ2-5, with unresolved D. CDR3 DNA: TGCAGTGCTAGGTCTAGAGAGACCCAGTACTTC. Amino acid sequence: CSARSRETQYF.